Presented here are 18 T cell receptor beta chains from one specimen sequenced in a study of CD8 T cells in ankylosing spondylitis. TCRdb recomputed calls from the 5' RACE reads with MiXCR, one row per CDR3 protein. The table has 35,000 or so distinct CDR3 sequences, 4.5% to 6% seen once. Sequencing was carried out using blood, either unsorted or a sorted T cell fraction (not recorded which). These receptors originate from a male donor with ankylosing spondylitis or in good health (not recorded which).

This clonotype was observed at least ten times. CDR3 loop: CAISKRDSVTTNEKLFF. Written as DNA, the CDR3 is TGTGCCATCAGCAAGAGGGACAGTGTCACAACTAATGAAAAACTGTTTTTT. This chain links TRBV10-3 with TRBJ1-4; 7 bases fit TRBD1. V trimming: 6 bases; J trimming: 0 bases; junction bases outside the gene matches: 10. The CDR3 is 17 residues long. CDR1 ENHRY and CDR2 SYGVKD come from the germline V gene.

The sample holds many counts of this clonotype. The chain combines TRBV4-2 with TRBJ2-1; 7 nucleotides align to TRBD2. Germline CDR1 LGHNA, CDR2 YNFKEQ. Losses at the gene ends were 0 bases for V and 4 bases for J; bases not matched to a gene: 3. The CDR3 loop spans 15 amino acids. The CDR3 is CASSQDSAGYNEQFF. CDR3 DNA: TGTGCCAGCAGCCAAGATTCAGCGGGATACAATGAGCAGTTCTTC.

About this clonotype: It may be a read error: a sequence one base away is much more abundant. The chain employs TRBV29-1 and TRBJ2-5; 11 bases agree with TRBD2. Germline V gene sequence: CDR1 SQVTM, CDR2 ANQGSEA. CDR3 length equals 14 residues. As DNA, the CDR3 is TGCAGCGTGGGACTAGCGGCGTACCAAGAGGCCCAGTACTTC. This encodes CSVGLAAYQEAQYF.

This clonotype was picked up many times. The V gene is TRBV5-1, the J gene TRBJ2-7; TRBD1 might be the D (5 bases). V shed 0 bases and J shed 5 bases, with 15 bases lying between them. Germline CDR1 is SGHRS and CDR2 is YFSETQ. This CDR3 is 15 amino acids long. The CDR3 reads CASSLDGVRVDEQYF. CDR3 nucleotides: TGCGCCAGCAGCTTGGATGGCGTCAGGGTGGACGAGCAGTACTTC.

Regarding this clonotype: This may arise from a read error, as a much more abundant clone is one base away. V gene TRBV4-2 combines with J gene TRBJ2-7; weak D call: TRBD2 (6 bases). CDR1 is LGHNA and CDR2 is YNFKEQ in the germline V gene. The CDR3 runs 13 residues. This CDR3 is CASSQDPSRLATF. The DNA of the CDR3 is TGTGCCAGCAGCCAAGACCCCTCGAGGCTAGCGACATTC.

This clonotype was picked up many times. The rearrangement joins TRBV5-1 to TRBJ2-1; TRBD2 matches at 11 bases. The length of the CDR3 is 15 residues. Germline trimming cut 6 bases from V and 1 base from J; bases unmatched to any gene: 3. Per the germline V gene, CDR1 is SGHRS and CDR2 is YFSETQ. The CDR3 sequence: CASTGLAESYNEQFF. The DNA for the CDR3 is TGCGCCAGCACGGGACTAGCGGAATCCTACAATGAGCAGTTCTTC. Using reference TRBV5-1 and TRBJ2-1 for the parts outside the CDR3, the full variable domain is KAGVTQTPRYLIKTRGQQVTLSCSPISGHRSVSWYQQTPGQGLQFLFEYFSETQRNKGNFPGRFSGRQFSNSRSEMNVSTLELGDSALYLCASTGLAESYNEQFFGPGTRLTVL.

V usage is TRBV6-1 and J usage is TRBJ2-3; D not resolved. CDR1 and CDR2 (germline): MNHNS, SASEGT. The V end was cut by 5 bases, the J end by 0 bases, with 12 bases between. The CDR3 has 15 residues. The CDR3 DNA follows: TGTGCCAGCAGTCCCAAGGACGCTAGCACAGATACGCAGTATTTT. Its translation is CASSPKDASTDTQYF.

This clonotype was counted ten times or more. This chain uses TRBV5-1 with TRBJ2-5, with TRBD2 matching over 8 bases. This CDR3 has 15 residues. Germline values: CDR1 SGHRS, CDR2 YFSETQ. V shed 1 base, J shed 6 bases, and the junction held 8 bases outside the gene matches. This CDR3 reads CASSLSLAGGQTQYF. The CDR3 bases are TGCGCCAGCAGCTTGTCTCTCGCGGGGGGACAGACCCAGTACTTC.

This clonotype appeared many times. The V gene is TRBV14, the J gene TRBJ1-1; TRBD1 is a possible D gene (5 bases). V shed 1 base and J shed 4 bases, with 22 bases lying between them. This CDR3 is built from 18 residues. Germline assignment: CDR1 SGHDN and CDR2 FVKESK. CDR3 residues: CASSQVAGALRRGTEAFF. The CDR3 DNA follows: TGTGCCAGCAGCCAAGTTGCCGGGGCCTTGAGGAGAGGCACTGAAGCTTTCTTT.

This clonotype was found many times. This chain joins TRBV7-2 and TRBJ2-5; TRBD1 matches 8 bases. The germline V gene encodes CDR1 SGHTA and CDR2 FQGNSA. There are 17 residues in the CDR3. Trimming at V came to 2 bases and at J to 2 bases, leaving 10 bases not matched to a gene. The CDR3 DNA reads TGTGCCAGCAGCTTAAGTTTAGGGACAGGAATTCAAGAGACCCAGTACTTC. Amino acid sequence: CASSLSLGTGIQETQYF.

There are many counts of this clonotype. The chain carries TRBV5-1 and TRBJ2-7; 7 bases fit TRBD1. The V and J ends lost 9 bases and 5 bases, in that order; junction bases with no gene match: 14. The CDR3 covers 14 residues. In germline, CDR1 is SGHRS, CDR2 YFSETQ. The CDR3 spells CATRQGTSRDEQYF. Here the CDR3 DNA reads TGCGCCACCCGACAGGGTACATCCAGGGACGAGCAGTACTTC. Together with reference TRBV5-1 and TRBJ2-7, the CDR3 gives the full variable domain: KAGVTQTPRYLIKTRGQQVTLSCSPISGHRSVSWYQQTPGQGLQFLFEYFSETQRNKGNFPGRFSGRQFSNSRSEMNVSTLELGDSALYLCATRQGTSRDEQYFGPGTRLTVT.

This clonotype was seen only once. Since a much larger clone is just one base distant, this may be a read error. J is TRBJ2-2 and V is TRBV29-1; D call uncertain. CDR3 length: 13 residues. CDR1 and CDR2 (germline): SQVTM, ANQGSEA. This CDR3 reads CRPLRSLTGELFF. CDR3 nucleotides: TGCAGGCCCCTCCGTTCCCTCACCGGGGAGCTGTTTTTT.

This clonotype was seen many times. The chain uses TRBV7-2 and TRBJ2-1; 9 bases align to TRBD2. Germline V gene lookup returns CDR1 SGHTA and CDR2 FQGNSA. Trimming removed 2 bases from V and 0 bases from J; junction bases left unmatched: 2. CDR3 length: 16 residues. Written as DNA, the CDR3 is TGTGCCAGCAGCTTAAGTAGCGGGGGCTCCTACAATGAGCAGTTCTTC. This translates into CASSLSSGGSYNEQFF.

This clonotype was picked up many times. The chain links TRBV7-9 to TRBJ1-1; 9 bases fit TRBD1. Germline V gene sequence: CDR1 SEHNR, CDR2 FQNEAQ (reference sequence). This CDR3 comprises 16 residues. V dropped 1 base and J dropped 6; count of bases not matched to a gene: 9. CDR3 amino acids: CASSLDPGQGLPEAFF. CDR3 DNA sequence: TGTGCCAGCAGCTTAGATCCGGGACAGGGCCTTCCTGAAGCTTTCTTT.

This clonotype was seen repeatedly, ten times or more. The rearrangement joins TRBV20-1 to TRBJ2-7, with 7 positions matching TRBD2. Per the germline V gene, CDR1 is DFQATT and CDR2 is SNEGSKA (reference sequence). V lost 1 base, J lost 6 bases, and 9 bases stayed unmatched. The CDR3 is 14 residues long. CDR3 nucleotide sequence: TGCAGTGCTAGAGGACTAGCCGTGTCCGGCGAGCAGTACTTC. Translating gives CSARGLAVSGEQYF.

Ten or more counts support this clonotype. The DNA of the CDR3 is TGTGCCATCAGTGAGGGACAAACTAGCACAGATACGCAGTATTTT. Its translation: CAISEGQTSTDTQYF. The chain carries TRBV10-3 and TRBJ2-3; maybe TRBD1 (5 bases). The CDR3 spans 15 residues. Trimming took 2 bases from V and 0 from J, leaving 9 bases between them. The germline gives CDR1 ENHRY, CDR2 SYGVKD.

This clonotype was seen at least ten times. The rearrangement links TRBV12-3 or TRBV12-4 to TRBJ1-6; a weak D match, TRBD1 (5 bases). The CDR3 spans 13 residues. V was shortened by 7 bases and J by 11 bases, with 15 bases between the two germline ends. Written as DNA, the CDR3 is TGTGCCAGCAAGGAGGGGAGCAAGACACCCCTCCACTTT. Translating gives CASKEGSKTPLHF.

This clonotype was counted many times. The chain uses TRBV2 and TRBJ1-4; D is ambiguous. This CDR3 is built from 13 residues. V was clipped by 4 bases and J by 4 bases, with 7 bases between them. In germline, CDR1 is SNHLY, CDR2 FYNNEI. CDR3 region: CASSVVRNEKLFF. The CDR3 DNA is TGTGCCAGCAGTGTGGTGCGTAATGAAAAACTGTTTTTT. The full variable domain, in which reference TRBV2 and TRBJ1-4 provide the parts outside the CDR3, is EPEVTQTPSHQVTQMGQEVILRCVPISNHLYFYWYRQILGQKVEFLVSFYNNEISEKSEIFDDQFSVERPDGSNFTLKIRSTKLEDSAMYFCASSVVRNEKLFFGSGTQLSVL.